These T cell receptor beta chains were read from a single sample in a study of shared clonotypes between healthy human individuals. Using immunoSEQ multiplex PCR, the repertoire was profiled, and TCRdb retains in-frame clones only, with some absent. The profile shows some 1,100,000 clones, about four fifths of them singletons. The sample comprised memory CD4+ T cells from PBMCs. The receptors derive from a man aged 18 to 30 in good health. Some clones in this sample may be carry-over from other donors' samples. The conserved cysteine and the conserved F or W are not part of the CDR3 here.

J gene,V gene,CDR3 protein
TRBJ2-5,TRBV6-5,ASKVGGETQY
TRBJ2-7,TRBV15,ATSRDQPYEQY
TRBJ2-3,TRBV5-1,ASSLGGADTQY
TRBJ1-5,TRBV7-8,ASRIGTAVNQPQH
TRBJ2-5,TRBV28,ASSFAGLAKETQY
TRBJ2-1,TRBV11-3,ASSRRADNEQF
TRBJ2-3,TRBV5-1,ASSLAARGTDTQY
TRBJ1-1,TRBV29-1,SVGGQGTEAF
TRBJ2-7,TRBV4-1,ASSQEYQSYEQY
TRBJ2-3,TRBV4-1,ASSQPPGQVTRDTQY
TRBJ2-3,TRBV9,ASSVAGGRSTDTQY
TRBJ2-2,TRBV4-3,ASSNAIHTGELF
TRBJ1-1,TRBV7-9,ASSLGSPGRNTEAF
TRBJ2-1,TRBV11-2,ASGTGNEQF
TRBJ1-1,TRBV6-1,ASSESTMNTEAF
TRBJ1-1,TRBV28,ASSSLEMNTEAF
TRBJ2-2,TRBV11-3,ASSLDRGVTGELF
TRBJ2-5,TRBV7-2,ASSRDRGGETQY
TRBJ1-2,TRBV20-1,SADRGYGYT
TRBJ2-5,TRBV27,ASSLSGMTSFVETQY
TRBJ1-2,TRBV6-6,ASSYGWEPNYGYT